These 18 T cell receptor beta chains were all obtained from the same sample, sequenced in a study of blood T cell repertoires in COVID-19. Produced via immunoSEQ multiplex PCR; TCRdb's table is partial and in-frame only. This repertoire shows 85,000 to 95,000 clones, roughly 89% found once; its top ten account for more than 5%. Specimen: peripheral blood. Receptors were obtained from a man aged 55 to 70 with COVID-19, enrolled during active disease.

The chain joins TRBV6-4 to TRBJ1-2; 9 bases line up with TRBD1. Germline V gives CDR1 MRHNA, CDR2 SNTAGT. Trimming cost V 5 bases and J 8 bases; bases outside gene matches: 6. The CDR3 runs to 13 residues. CDR3 residues: CASSPGTGIGYTF. CDR3 nucleotides: TGTGCCAGCAGTCCCGGGACAGGGATCGGCTACACCTTC.

The genes are TRBV27 and TRBJ1-1, with 7 bases identical to TRBD1. The junction had 3 bases not matched to a gene; V was cut back by 2 bases and J by 3 bases. The V gene's germline CDR1 is MNHEY and CDR2 SMNVEV (reference sequence). The CDR3 has 14 amino acids. CDR3 residues: CASSLQGQYTEAFF. The CDR3 region has the DNA TGTGCCAGCAGTTTACAGGGACAGTACACTGAAGCTTTCTTT.

V gene TRBV7-2 combines with J gene TRBJ1-3, with a weak D call TRBD1 (5 bases). The CDR3 has 13 residues. Germline assignment: CDR1 SGHTA and CDR2 FQGNSA. Trimming stripped 3 bases from V and 7 bases from J, with 10 bases between. CDR3 sequence: CASSLGGSNTIYF. CDR3 in DNA: TGTGCCAGCAGCTTGGGGGGGTCGAACACCATATATTTT.

This clone came up once. The chain recombines TRBV2 with TRBJ2-2; 9 nucleotides align to TRBD2. The CDR3 consists of 16 residues. Germline values: CDR1 SNHLY, CDR2 FYNNEI. J gave up 1 base and V 7 bases, and 7 bases lay outside the gene matches. The chain's CDR3 is CASTREAGGNTGELFF. As DNA, the CDR3 is TGTGCCAGCACCAGAGAAGCGGGAGGGAACACCGGGGAGCTGTTTTTT.

This clone occurred a few times. This chain links TRBV2 with TRBJ1-2, with D unclear. The CDR3 runs 15 residues. Per germline, CDR1 SNHLY and CDR2 FYNNEI. V gave up 2 bases and J gave up 4 bases, with 14 bases separating them. The CDR3 loop reads CASSEMARGPYGYTF. The CDR3 DNA reads TGTGCCAGCAGTGAAATGGCCCGTGGCCCCTATGGCTACACCTTC.

The V and J genes are TRBV2 and TRBJ2-6; D uncertain. This CDR3 contains 15 residues. Per germline, CDR1 SNHLY and CDR2 FYNNEI. Trimming took 5 bases from V and 0 from J, leaving 8 bases between them. CDR3 protein: CASSLGRSGANVLTF. CDR3 nucleotides: TGTGCCAGCAGTTTGGGCCGCTCTGGGGCCAACGTCCTGACTTTC.

CDR3 region: CASRYPTARQGYGYTF. Here the CDR3 DNA reads TGTGCCAGCAGATACCCTACCGCGAGACAGGGATACGGCTACACCTTC. This rearrangement joins TRBV28 to TRBJ1-2, with 7 bases matching TRBD1. V shed 6 bases and J 8 bases; nucleotides not matched to a gene: 18. Looked up from germline, CDR1 is MDHEN and CDR2 is SYDVKM. CDR3 size: 16 residues.

The chain combines TRBV6-4 with TRBJ2-2, with a tentative D call TRBD1 (5 bases). The CDR3 sequence is 14 residues long. Looked up from germline, CDR1 is MRHNA and CDR2 is SNTAGT. V lost 3 bases to trimming and J lost 2 bases, with 7 bases between them. The CDR3 nucleotides read TGTGCCAGCAGTGAGGGGCGCAACACCGGGGAGCTGTTTTTT. Translating it yields CASSEGRNTGELFF.

CDR3 sequence: CAWSGQGDTEAFF. CDR3 in DNA: TGTGCCTGGAGTGGACAGGGAGATACTGAAGCTTTCTTT. The V gene is TRBV30, the J gene TRBJ1-1; 7 bases are a match to TRBD1. CDR3 length equals 13 residues. Germline values: CDR1 GTSNPN, CDR2 SVGIG (reference sequence). V lost 1 base, J lost 5 bases, and 4 bases stayed unmatched.

This chain links TRBV3-1 (or the pseudogene TRBV3-2) with TRBJ1-1; the match to TRBD1 covers 7 bases. The J segment lost 5 bases and the V segment lost 4 bases, leaving 4 bases of the junction unmatched. There are 13 residues in the CDR3. In germline, CDR1 is LGHDT, CDR2 YNNKEL (reference sequence). The CDR3 protein is CASSPPGGTEAFF. DNA for the CDR3: TGTGCCAGCAGCCCCCCAGGGGGAACTGAAGCTTTCTTT.

The chain combines TRBV4-2 with TRBJ1-5; 8 bases match TRBD1. The trim removed 0 bases at V and 6 bases at J, leaving 7 bases unmatched. This CDR3 is 16 amino acids long. CDR1 and CDR2 from the germline V gene are LGHNA and YNFKEQ. The CDR3 protein is CASSQDYQGAGQPQHF. CDR3 in DNA: TGTGCCAGCAGCCAAGATTATCAGGGGGCGGGTCAGCCCCAGCATTTT.

The chain joins TRBV10-3 to TRBJ1-4; 7 positions agree with TRBD1. This CDR3 spans 15 amino acids. With V trimmed by 6 bases and J by 7 bases, 11 bases remained unmatched. CDR1 ENHRY and CDR2 SYGVKD come from the germline V gene. The CDR3 loop reads CAISDPTGSSEKLFF. For the CDR3, the DNA is TGTGCCATCAGCGACCCGACAGGGAGTAGTGAAAAACTGTTTTTT.

This sequence joins TRBV27 and TRBJ1-4, with D unclear. The V end was cut by 5 bases, the J end by 4 bases, with 14 bases between. The CDR3 sequence is 15 residues long. Germline loops: CDR1 MNHEY, CDR2 SMNVEV (reference sequence). The CDR3 region is CASSQTSGFNEKLFF. In nucleotides, the CDR3 is TGTGCCAGCAGTCAGACTAGCGGGTTTAATGAAAAACTGTTTTTT.

This clone was detected once. The chain employs TRBV5-1 and TRBJ2-2, with D possibly being TRBD1 (5 bases). The CDR3 consists of 12 residues. Germline V gives CDR1 SGHRS, CDR2 YFSETQ. The germline V and J ends were trimmed by 8 bases and 7 bases, with 12 bases remaining between them. The CDR3 DNA sequence: TGCGCCAGTAGGGGCGGTTTCGGGGAGCTGTTTTTT. Translating gives CASRGGFGELFF.

V is TRBV7-6 and J is TRBJ2-2; 9 nucleotides agree with TRBD1. The germline V gene has CDR1 SGHVS and CDR2 FNYEAQ. J lost 4 bases, V lost 5 bases, and 11 bases had no gene match. The CDR3 extends over 17 amino acids. Written as DNA, the CDR3 is TGTGCCAGCAGCCCCGGGGACAGGGTGCCCGCCACCGGGGAGCTGTTTTTT. Protein: CASSPGDRVPATGELFF.

The chain carries TRBV7-2 and TRBJ1-3, with D unclear. This CDR3 contains 15 residues. V lost 1 base and J 1 base, leaving 8 bases between the germline ends. CDR1 and CDR2 (germline): SGHTA, FQGNSA. The CDR3 DNA reads TGTGCCAGCAGCTTAGTCCCCCTTTCTGGAAACACCATATATTTT. Amino acid sequence: CASSLVPLSGNTIYF.

The chain has TRBV10-3 and TRBJ1-2, with TRBD1 as a possible D gene (5 bases). V gave up 11 bases and J gave up 8 bases, with 18 bases separating them. The CDR3 has 12 amino acids. CDR1 is ENHRY and CDR2 is SYGVKD in the germline V gene. CDR3: CAAGAALGGYTF. The DNA of the CDR3 is TGTGCCGCTGGGGCAGCCTTGGGGGGCTACACCTTC.

The chain carries TRBV30 and TRBJ2-7; tentatively, D is TRBD1 (5 bases). Trimming removed 3 bases at V and 2 bases at J, with 11 bases between. This CDR3 spans 13 amino acids. Germline CDR1 GTSNPN, CDR2 SVGIG (reference sequence). As DNA, the CDR3 is TGTGCCTGGAGCCGAGACAGTCCCTACGAGCAGTACTTC. Protein product: CAWSRDSPYEQYF.